This T cell receptor beta chain was retrieved from a study of T cell repertoires in cytomegalovirus infection. TCRdb re-analysed the reads in MiXCR, keeping a single row per CDR3 protein. The table has roughly 230,000 distinct CDR3 sequences, 22% seen once. Germline lookup yields CDR1 DFQATT and CDR2 SNEGSKA (reference sequence). Trimming removed 1 base from V and 6 bases from J; junction bases left unmatched: 8. The CDR3 is 15 residues long. Sequencing was done on a sample of CD8+ T cells from PBMCs. This TCR came from a human donor in good health (CMV status not recorded). Some clones in this sample may be carry-over from other donors' samples. The V and J genes are TRBV20-1 and TRBJ1-1; TRBD1 matches at 10 bases. The CDR3 loop reads CSARGTTGGWAEAFF. CDR3 sequence (DNA): TGCAGTGCTAGAGGAACGACAGGGGGCTGGGCTGAAGCTTTCTTT.